This T cell receptor (beta chain) was sequenced in a study of T-cell reconstitution after alpha-beta-depleted transplantation in children listed by TCRdb under 2016. For the wider study: Using TCR repertoire profiling, the study followed T-cell immune reconstitution in a quantitative way in children after TCRalphabeta/CD19-depleted allogeneic hematopoietic cell transplantation. The study at large found these results: The frequencies of hyperexpanded clones fell over the following months, and after one year, T-cell counts and TCRbeta diversity were mostly attributed to newly produced T cells. The apparently early alphabetaT-cell count recovery about two months after transplant was reportedly dependent on only several hundred rapidly expanded clones derived from non-depleted graft cells. In some patients, the high TCRbeta diversity seen at day 60 was put down to recipient T cells and intrathymic progenitors that had survived conditioning.

Library method: PCR. The reads were generated on an Illumina HiSeq 2500. To normalize quantification of the TCRbeta repertoire, the TCR libraries were built with molecular barcoding that relied on unique molecular identifiers. TCRdb reprocessing: public reads trimmed at Q25 with fastp, clones called with MiXCR, in-frame beta chains kept. CDR3 protein sequences are deduplicated, and each keeps its most common genes and DNA. This sample holds 670,000 or so distinct CDR3 sequences; around 13% were observed only once. Of the sample, 0.79% is held by the ten largest clones. The table lists this clonotype with a count of one. Its antigen has not been determined. No much larger clone exists at a distance of one base, and base qualities are not known. A single read offers scant evidence. The treatment or condition tag for this specimen amounts to: allogeneic hematopoietic cell transplantation with graft depleted of TCRalphabeta T cells and CD19 B cells. The children who served as transplant recipients had been given grafts of TCRalphabeta/CD19-depleted allogeneic hematopoietic cells.

Deletion took 5 bases off V and 4 bases off J, with a span of 18 bases between the germline ends. CDR1 SQVTM and CDR2 ANQGSEA are derived from the germline V gene. The CDR3, cysteine through phenylalanine, is 14 amino acids long. Of the read, only the CDR3 DNA is kept; its 42 bases are in frame from base 1. The V and J genes are TRBV29-1 and TRBJ2-7; matching of 6 bases hints at TRBD2 as the D gene. This sequence originates from a girl aged 2-9 years with congenital amegakaryocytic thrombocytopenia, due to receive a stem cell transplant. This specimen was PBMCs, taken before TCRalphabeta/CD19-depleted stem cell transplant. This receptor has the CDR3 CSVSGRRDLYEQYF. The sequenced DNA: TGCAGCGTTTCAGGACGGCGGGATCTGTACGAGCAGTACTTC.